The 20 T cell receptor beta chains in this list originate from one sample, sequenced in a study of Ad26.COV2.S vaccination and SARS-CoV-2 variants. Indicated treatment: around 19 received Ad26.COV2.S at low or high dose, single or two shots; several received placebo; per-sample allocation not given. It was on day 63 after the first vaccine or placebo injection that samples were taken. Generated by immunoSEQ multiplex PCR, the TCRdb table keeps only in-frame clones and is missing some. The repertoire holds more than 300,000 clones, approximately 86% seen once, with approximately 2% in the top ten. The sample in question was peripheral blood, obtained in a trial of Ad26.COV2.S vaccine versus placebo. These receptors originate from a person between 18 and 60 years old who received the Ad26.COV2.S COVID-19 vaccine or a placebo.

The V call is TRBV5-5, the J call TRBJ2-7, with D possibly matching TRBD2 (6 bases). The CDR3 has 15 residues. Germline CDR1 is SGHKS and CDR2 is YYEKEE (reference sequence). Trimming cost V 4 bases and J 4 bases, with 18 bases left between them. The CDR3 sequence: CASSPYRGGWYEQYF. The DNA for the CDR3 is TGTGCCAGCAGCCCGTACCGGGGAGGATGGTACGAGCAGTACTTC.

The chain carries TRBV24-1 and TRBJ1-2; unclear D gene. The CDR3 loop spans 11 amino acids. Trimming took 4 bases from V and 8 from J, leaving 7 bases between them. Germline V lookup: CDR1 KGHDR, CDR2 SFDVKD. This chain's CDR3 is CATSDPFGYTF. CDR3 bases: TGTGCCACCAGTGACCCGTTCGGCTACACCTTC.

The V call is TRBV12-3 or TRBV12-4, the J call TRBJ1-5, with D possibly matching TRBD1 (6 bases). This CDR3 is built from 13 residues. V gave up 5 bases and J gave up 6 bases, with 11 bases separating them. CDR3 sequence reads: CASSRTVTQPQHF. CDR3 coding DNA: TGTGCCAGCAGTCGGACAGTCACTCAGCCCCAGCATTTT.

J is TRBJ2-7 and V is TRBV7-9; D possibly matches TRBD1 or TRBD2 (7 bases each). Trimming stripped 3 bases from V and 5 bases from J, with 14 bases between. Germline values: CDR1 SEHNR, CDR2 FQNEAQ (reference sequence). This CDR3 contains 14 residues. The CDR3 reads CASSFPQGGDEQYF. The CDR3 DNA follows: TGTGCCAGCAGCTTTCCCCAGGGGGGGGACGAGCAGTACTTC.

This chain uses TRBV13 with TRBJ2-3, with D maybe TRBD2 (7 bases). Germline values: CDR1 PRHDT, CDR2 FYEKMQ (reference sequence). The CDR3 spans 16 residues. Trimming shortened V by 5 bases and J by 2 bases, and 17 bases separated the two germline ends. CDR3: CASSVRRGAVTDTQYF. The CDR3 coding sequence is TGTGCCAGCAGCGTCCGACGGGGGGCCGTCACAGATACGCAGTATTTT.

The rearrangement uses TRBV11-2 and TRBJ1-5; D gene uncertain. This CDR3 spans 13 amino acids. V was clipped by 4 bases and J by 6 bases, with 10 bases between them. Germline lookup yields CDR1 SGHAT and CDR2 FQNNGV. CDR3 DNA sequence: TGTGCCAGCAGCTGGCAGGTGGGTCAGCCCCAGCATTTT. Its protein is CASSWQVGQPQHF.

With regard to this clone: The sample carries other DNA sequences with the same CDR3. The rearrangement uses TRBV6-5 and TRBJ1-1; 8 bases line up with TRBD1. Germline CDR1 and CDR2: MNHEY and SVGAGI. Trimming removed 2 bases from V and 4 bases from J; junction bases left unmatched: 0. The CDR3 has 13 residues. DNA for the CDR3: TGTGCCAGCAGTTACACAGGGGGCACTGAAGCTTTCTTT. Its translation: CASSYTGGTEAFF.

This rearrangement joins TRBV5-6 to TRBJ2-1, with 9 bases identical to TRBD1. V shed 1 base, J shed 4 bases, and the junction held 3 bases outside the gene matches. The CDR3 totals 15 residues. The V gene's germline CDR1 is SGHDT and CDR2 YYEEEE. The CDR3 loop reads CASSLPGTGYNEQFF. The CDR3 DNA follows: TGTGCCAGCAGCTTGCCCGGGACAGGGTACAATGAGCAGTTCTTC.

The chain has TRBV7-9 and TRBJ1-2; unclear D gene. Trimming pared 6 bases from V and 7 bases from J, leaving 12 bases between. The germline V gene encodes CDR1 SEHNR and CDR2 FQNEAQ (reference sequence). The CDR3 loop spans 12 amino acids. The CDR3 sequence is CASSPHPGGYTF. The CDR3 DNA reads TGTGCCAGCAGTCCCCACCCTGGTGGCTACACCTTC.

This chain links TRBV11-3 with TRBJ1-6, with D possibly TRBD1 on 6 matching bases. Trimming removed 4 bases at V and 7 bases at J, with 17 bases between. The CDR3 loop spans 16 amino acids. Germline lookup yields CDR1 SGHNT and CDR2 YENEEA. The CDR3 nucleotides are TGTGCCAGCAGCTCCAAGGGGGGGGCTAGGAATTCACCCCTCCACTTT. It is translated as CASSSKGGARNSPLHF.

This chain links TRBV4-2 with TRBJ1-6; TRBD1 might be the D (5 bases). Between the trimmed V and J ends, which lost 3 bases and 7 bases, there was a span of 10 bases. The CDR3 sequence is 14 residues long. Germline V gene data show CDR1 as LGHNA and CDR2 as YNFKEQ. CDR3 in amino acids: CASSHGTQNSPLHF. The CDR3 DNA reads TGTGCCAGCAGCCATGGGACGCAAAATTCACCCCTCCACTTT.

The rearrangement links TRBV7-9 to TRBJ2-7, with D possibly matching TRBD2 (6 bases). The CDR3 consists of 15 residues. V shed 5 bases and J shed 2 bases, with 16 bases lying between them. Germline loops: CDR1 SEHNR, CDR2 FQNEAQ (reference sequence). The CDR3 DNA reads TGTGCCAGCAGCACCGGGACTCCCGCCCCCTACGAGCAGTACTTC. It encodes CASSTGTPAPYEQYF. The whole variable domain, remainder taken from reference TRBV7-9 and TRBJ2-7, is DTGVSQNPRHKITKRGQNVTFRCDPISEHNRLYWYRQTLGQGPEFLTYFQNEAQLEKSRLLSDRFSAERPKGSFSTLEIQRTEQGDSAMYLCASSTGTPAPYEQYFGPGTRLTVT.

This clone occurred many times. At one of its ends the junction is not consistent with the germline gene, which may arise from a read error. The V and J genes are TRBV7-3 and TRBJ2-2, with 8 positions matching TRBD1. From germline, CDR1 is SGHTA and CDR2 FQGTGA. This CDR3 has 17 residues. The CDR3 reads CASSLAGPGQDTGELFF. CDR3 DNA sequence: TGTGCCAGCAGCTTAGCAGGTCCGGGACAGGACACTGGGGAGCTGTTTTTT.

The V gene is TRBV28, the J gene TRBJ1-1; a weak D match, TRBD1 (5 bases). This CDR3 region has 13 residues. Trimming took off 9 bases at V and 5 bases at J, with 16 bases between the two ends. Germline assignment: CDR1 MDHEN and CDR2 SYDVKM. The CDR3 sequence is CASILRGRTEAFF. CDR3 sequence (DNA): TGTGCCAGTATTTTAAGGGGACGAACTGAAGCTTTCTTT.

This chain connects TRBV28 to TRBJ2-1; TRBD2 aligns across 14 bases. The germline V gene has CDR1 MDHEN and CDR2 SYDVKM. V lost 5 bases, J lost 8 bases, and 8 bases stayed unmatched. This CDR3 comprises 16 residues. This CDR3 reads CASSAPPGLAGDEQFF. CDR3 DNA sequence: TGTGCCAGCAGTGCACCCCCGGGACTAGCGGGGGATGAGCAGTTCTTC. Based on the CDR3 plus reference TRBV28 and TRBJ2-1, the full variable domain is DVKVTQSSRYLVKRTGEKVFLECVQDMDHENMFWYRQDPGLGLRLIYFSYDVKMKEKGDIPEGYSVSREKKERFSLILESASTNQTSMYLCASSAPPGLAGDEQFFGPGTRLTVL.

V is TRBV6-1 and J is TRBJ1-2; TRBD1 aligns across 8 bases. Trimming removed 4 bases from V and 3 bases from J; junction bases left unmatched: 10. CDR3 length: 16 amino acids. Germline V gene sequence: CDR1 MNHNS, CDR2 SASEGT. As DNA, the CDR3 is TGTGCCAGCAGTGGGGGACAGGCCCTCATCTACTATGGCTACACCTTC. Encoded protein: CASSGGQALIYYGYTF.

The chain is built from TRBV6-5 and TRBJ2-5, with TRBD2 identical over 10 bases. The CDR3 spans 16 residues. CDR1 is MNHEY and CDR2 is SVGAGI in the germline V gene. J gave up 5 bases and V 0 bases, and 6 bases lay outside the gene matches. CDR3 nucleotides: TGTGCCAGCAGTTACTCTTATAGCGGGGGGAGGGAGACCCAGTACTTC. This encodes CASSYSYSGGRETQYF.

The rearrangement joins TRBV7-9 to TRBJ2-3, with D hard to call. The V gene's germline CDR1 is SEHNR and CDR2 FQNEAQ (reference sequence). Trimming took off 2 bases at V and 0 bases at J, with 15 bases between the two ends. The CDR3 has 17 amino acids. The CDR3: CASSLPEISPSTDTQYF. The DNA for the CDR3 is TGTGCCAGCAGCTTACCCGAGATATCTCCTAGCACAGATACGCAGTATTTT.

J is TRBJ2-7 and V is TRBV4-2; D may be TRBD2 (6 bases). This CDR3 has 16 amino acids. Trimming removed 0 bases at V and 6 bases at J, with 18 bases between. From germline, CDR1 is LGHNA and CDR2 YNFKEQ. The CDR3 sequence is CASSQDDGGERCEQYF. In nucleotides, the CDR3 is TGTGCCAGCAGCCAAGATGACGGCGGGGAACGCTGCGAGCAGTACTTC.

Written as DNA, the CDR3 is TGTGCCAGCAGCGTAACAGGGGGCGCGAGCTATGGCTACACCTTC. Translated, it gives CASSVTGGASYGYTF. V gene TRBV9 combines with J gene TRBJ1-2, with 9 bases matching TRBD1. Germline V CDR1 and CDR2: SGDLS, YYNGEE. The CDR3 runs 15 residues. Trimming removed 1 base from V and 4 bases from J; junction bases left unmatched: 5. The whole variable domain, filled in from reference TRBV9 and TRBJ1-2, reads DSGVTQTPKHLITATGQRVTLRCSPRSGDLSVYWYQQSLDQGLQFLIQYYNGEERAKGNILERFSAQQFPDLHSELNLSSLELGDSALYFCASSVTGGASYGYTFGSGTRLTVV.